The 17 T cell receptor beta chains below all came from one sample that was sequenced in a study of regulatory T cells in long-lasting Graves disease. Construction of TCR beta libraries relied on iRepertoire HTBI primers and on Arm-PCR targeting CDR3 regions. TCRdb processed the multiplex PCR reads anew with MiXCR; each CDR3 protein has one entry. The data show about 400,000 distinct CDR3 sequences, 15% to 20% seen once. Time point in this sample: newly diagnosed GD, antithyroid drugs for less than 3 months. PBMCs provided the RNA from which the TCR library was made. These data also formed part of another study, on T cells in Graves' hyperthyroidism and ophthalmopathy.

The sequenced sample was peripheral blood mononuclear cells (PBMCs), obtained at new diagnosis, from a patient treated with antithyroid drugs. These receptors were taken from a young woman with Graves disease.

This clonotype has more than one count but fewer than ten. The chain carries TRBV10-3 and TRBJ1-5, with D tentatively TRBD1 (5 bases). The germline CDR1 and CDR2 sequences are ENHRY and SYGVKD. Trimming stripped 0 bases from V and 9 bases from J, with 15 bases between. The CDR3 runs 15 residues. The CDR3 DNA reads TGTGCCATCAGTGAGTCGATTGGGGGAGTAGGGCCCCAGCATTTT. It is translated as CAISESIGGVGPQHF.

This clonotype has ten or more counts. The genes are TRBV30 and TRBJ2-3; D remains ambiguous. V gave up 0 bases and J gave up 1 base, with 11 bases separating them. This CDR3 is built from 15 residues. Germline CDR1 is GTSNPN and CDR2 is SVGIG (reference sequence). CDR3 DNA sequence: TGTGCCTGGAGTGTAGGGTTCCCTGGCACAGATACGCAGTATTTT. It yields the protein CAWSVGFPGTDTQYF. Based on the CDR3 plus reference TRBV30 and TRBJ2-3, the full variable domain is SQTIHQWPATLVQPVGSPLSLECTVEGTSNPNLYWYRQAAGRGLQLLFYSVGIGQISSEVPQNLSASRPQDRQFILSSKKLLLSDSGFYLCAWSVGFPGTDTQYFGPGTRLTVL.

Worth noting for this clonotype: A far bigger clonotype differs at one base, so this is likely a read error. The V call is TRBV11-3, the J call TRBJ2-3; unclear D gene. Trimming took 1 base from V and 2 from J, leaving 13 bases between them. The germline V gene has CDR1 SGHNT and CDR2 YENEEA. This CDR3 has 16 amino acids. The CDR3 DNA reads as TGTGCCAGCAGCTTAGGGTTAACGTTCGTCACAGATACGCAGTATTTT. Translation: CASSLGLTFVTDTQYF. The complete variable domain, with remaining parts taken from reference TRBV11-3 and TRBJ2-3, reads EAGVVQSPRYKIIEKKQPVAFWCNPISGHNTLYWYLQNLGQGPELLIRYENEEAVDDSQLPKDRFSAERLKGVDSTLKIQPAELGDSAVYLCASSLGLTFVTDTQYFGPGTRLTVL.

Only a few counts were recorded for this clonotype. V and J are TRBV15 and TRBJ2-2, with TRBD2 identical over 14 bases. Germline trimming cut 3 bases from V and 6 bases from J; bases unmatched to any gene: 3. CDR3 length: 16 residues. The germline gives CDR1 LNHNV, CDR2 YYDKDF (reference sequence). The CDR3 DNA reads as TGTGCCACCAGCAGGGGACTAGCGGGAGTGTCCGGGGAGCTGTTTTTT. Translated, it gives CATSRGLAGVSGELFF.

This clonotype was observed at least ten times. The chain uses TRBV5-1 and TRBJ2-7, with 10 bases aligning to TRBD1. V dropped 5 bases and J dropped 5; count of bases not matched to a gene: 7. Germline V lookup: CDR1 SGHRS, CDR2 YFSETQ. CDR3 length equals 14 residues. The CDR3 is CASSTDRGFHEQYF. The CDR3 DNA follows: TGCGCCAGCAGTACGGACAGGGGGTTCCACGAGCAGTACTTC.

This clonotype was observed a handful of times. This chain connects TRBV27 to TRBJ2-1; 12 nucleotides match TRBD2. V dropped 5 bases and J dropped 7; count of bases not matched to a gene: 6. CDR1 and CDR2 (germline): MNHEY, SMNVEV (reference sequence). The CDR3 runs 15 residues. CDR3 in DNA: TGTGCCAGCAGTCAGGGGACTAGCGGGCGAAATGAGCAGTTCTTC. The encoded protein is CASSQGTSGRNEQFF.

This clonotype has a count of ten or more. The chain carries TRBV5-1 and TRBJ2-1; 10 bases map to TRBD1. V lost 4 bases, J lost 6 bases, and 4 bases stayed unmatched. CDR1 and CDR2 (germline): SGHRS, YFSETQ. This CDR3 contains 14 residues. Here the CDR3 reads CASSIGTGVNEQFF. CDR3 nucleotide sequence: TGCGCCAGCAGCATAGGGACAGGGGTCAATGAGCAGTTCTTC.

The J gene is TRBJ2-7, the V gene TRBV5-5; 10 bases align to TRBD2. Germline V CDR1 and CDR2: SGHKS, YYEKEE (reference sequence). The CDR3 runs 17 residues. Germline trimming cut 0 bases from V and 4 bases from J; bases unmatched to any gene: 10. The CDR3 DNA reads TGTGCCAGCAGCTTGGAACTAGCGGGAATGTCGTTGTACGAGCAGTACTTC. It specifies CASSLELAGMSLYEQYF.

This clonotype was recorded many times. Here the CDR3 DNA reads TGCGCCAGCAGCTTGGTCCTAGCGGCCACCGGGGAGCTGTTTTTT. Residues: CASSLVLAATGELFF. This chain joins TRBV5-1 and TRBJ2-2, with 7 bases that match TRBD2. The V gene end was trimmed by 0 bases and the J gene end by 4 bases; junction bases not matched to a gene: 3. Germline CDR1 reads SGHRS; CDR2 reads YFSETQ. CDR3 length: 15 residues.

In the case of this clonotype: This clone may be a read error of a much larger clone one base away. This is likely a read error, given that the CDR3 carries no conserved phenylalanine or tryptophan at its end. The chain links TRBV10-3 to TRBJ1-1; D not resolved. From germline, CDR1 is ENHRY and CDR2 SYGVKD. The CDR3 sequence is 13 residues long. V lost 6 bases to trimming and J lost 1 base, with 9 bases between them. The CDR3 loop is CAIRGETNTEAFS. DNA for the CDR3: TGTGCCATCAGGGGCGAGACGAACACTGAAGCTTTCTCT.

The chain uses TRBV15 and TRBJ2-7; D not resolved. In germline, CDR1 is LNHNV, CDR2 YYDKDF (reference sequence). The V end lost 5 bases, the J end lost 3 bases, and 8 bases lay between the germline ends. The CDR3 runs 12 residues. Here the CDR3 DNA reads TGTGCCACCAGCGACGGTTACTACGAGCAGTACTTC. Amino acids: CATSDGYYEQYF.

This chain joins TRBV3-1 and TRBJ2-1; TRBD2 matches 8 bases. The CDR3 runs to 16 residues. The V segment lost 3 bases and the J segment 5 bases; nucleotides outside the gene matches: 9. Germline V CDR1 and CDR2: LGHDT, YNNKEL (reference sequence). The CDR3: CASSQGSGGVNNEQFF. CDR3 sequence (DNA): TGTGCCAGCAGCCAGGGGTCGGGAGGGGTCAACAATGAGCAGTTCTTC.

The sample holds many counts of this clonotype. This chain connects TRBV28 to TRBJ2-7, with D perhaps matching TRBD1 (6 bases). Deletions cut 4 bases from V and 9 bases from J, with 28 bases between. The CDR3 runs 17 residues. Per germline, CDR1 MDHEN and CDR2 SYDVKM. The chain's CDR3 is CASSYSLTGTPPYVQYF. The CDR3 DNA follows: TGTGCCAGCAGTTATTCCCTCACCGGGACACCGCCCTATGTGCAGTACTTC.

Ten or more counts support this clonotype. The rearrangement joins TRBV28 to TRBJ2-7; D remains ambiguous. The germline V gene encodes CDR1 MDHEN and CDR2 SYDVKM. The CDR3 loop spans 14 amino acids. Trimming left V 3 bases short and J 3 bases short, with 12 bases between. CDR3 DNA: TGTGCCAGCAGTTTTAGCCAAACCCTCTACGAGCAGTACTTC. Translated, it gives CASSFSQTLYEQYF.

The genes are TRBV20-1 and TRBJ1-4; D may be TRBD1 (6 bases). The germline V gene encodes CDR1 DFQATT and CDR2 SNEGSKA (reference sequence). This CDR3 contains 13 residues. Trimming took off 6 bases at V and 6 bases at J, with 14 bases between the two ends. CDR3 sequence: CSAQGINHEKLFF. Written as DNA, the CDR3 is TGCAGTGCCCAGGGGATCAATCATGAAAAACTGTTTTTT.

Ten or more counts support this clonotype. This chain connects TRBV2 to TRBJ2-2; the D gene is possibly TRBD2 (6 bases). Germline V gene data show CDR1 as SNHLY and CDR2 as FYNNEI. The CDR3 totals 14 residues. Trimming shortened V by 7 bases and J by 1 base, and 10 bases separated the two germline ends. CDR3 protein: CASKASENTGELFF. DNA of the CDR3: TGTGCCAGCAAGGCTAGCGAGAACACCGGGGAGCTGTTTTTT.

The table lists this clonotype with many counts. For the CDR3, the DNA is TGTGCCAGCAGCCCCGCGAGGGGTGGTTACAATGAGCAGTTCTTC. Its translation: CASSPARGGYNEQFF. V gene TRBV14 combines with J gene TRBJ2-1; D tentatively fits TRBD1 or TRBD2 (5 bases each). With 4 bases removed from V and 4 bases from J, the gap between germline ends came to 14 bases. Germline V gene sequence: CDR1 SGHDN, CDR2 FVKESK. This CDR3 contains 15 residues.